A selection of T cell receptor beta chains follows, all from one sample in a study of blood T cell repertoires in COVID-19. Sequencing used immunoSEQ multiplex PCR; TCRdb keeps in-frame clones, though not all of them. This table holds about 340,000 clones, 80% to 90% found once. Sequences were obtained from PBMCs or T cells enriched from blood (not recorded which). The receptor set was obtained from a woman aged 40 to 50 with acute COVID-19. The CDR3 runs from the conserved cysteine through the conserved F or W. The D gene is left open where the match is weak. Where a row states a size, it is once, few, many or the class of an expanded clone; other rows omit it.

CASSLIGDYEQYF,TGTGCCAGCAGCTTAATCGGTGACTACGAGCAGTACTTC,TRBV11-3,TRBJ2-7,-,-
CASSLGRVGNQPQHF,TGTGCCAGCAGCTTAGGCAGGGTGGGGAATCAGCCCCAGCATTTT,TRBV7-2,TRBJ1-5,-,-
CASSTSGDLTGELFF,TGTGCCAGCAGTACCTCCGGGGATCTAACCGGGGAGCTGTTTTTT,TRBV25-1,TRBJ2-2,-,once
CASSTRTSGTYNEQFF,TGTGCCAGTAGTACGCGGACTAGCGGGACTTACAATGAGCAGTTCTTC,TRBV19,TRBJ2-1,TRBD2,-
CAIPGLDRRPSNQPQHF,TGTGCCATCCCCGGGCTGGACAGGAGGCCTAGCAATCAGCCCCAGCATTTT,TRBV21-1,TRBJ1-5,-,-
CASIGQGNSPLHF,TGTGCCAGCATTGGACAGGGTAATTCACCCCTCCACTTT,TRBV12-3/TRBV12-4,TRBJ1-6,TRBD1,few
CASSSPGEGIGTEAFF,TGTGCCAGCAGTTCGCCAGGGGAGGGTATAGGAACTGAAGCTTTCTTT,TRBV28,TRBJ1-1,-,-
CASSLRDTQYF,TGTGCCAGCAGTTTGAGAGATACGCAGTATTTT,TRBV27,TRBJ2-3,-,-
CASSLLVQVSNQPQHF,TGTGCCAGCAGTTTATTGGTGCAGGTGAGCAATCAGCCCCAGCATTTT,TRBV28,TRBJ1-5,-,few
CASSLLPTNYGYTF,TGTGCCAGCAGCTTATTACCTACTAACTATGGCTACACCTTC,TRBV7-2,TRBJ1-2,-,once
CASTDGGLAGTDTQYF,TGTGCCAGTACCGACGGGGGGCTAGCGGGCACAGATACGCAGTATTTT,TRBV19,TRBJ2-3,-,-
CASSQQNSGNTIYF,TGTGCCAGCAGCCAACAGAACTCTGGAAACACCATATATTTT,TRBV5-4,TRBJ1-3,-,-
CASSPGLTNYGYTF,TGTGCCAGCAGCCCCGGACTGACGAACTATGGCTACACCTTC,TRBV11-2,TRBJ1-2,-,-
CASSEELRTGELFF,TGTGCCAGCAGTGAAGAGTTGCGGACCGGGGAGCTGTTTTTT,TRBV2,TRBJ2-2,-,-
CASSFDRGSNQPQHF,TGTGCCAGCAGTTTTGACAGGGGATCTAATCAGCCCCAGCATTTT,TRBV6-2/TRBV6-3,TRBJ1-5,TRBD1,-
CASSPSGASGGFNTQYF,TGTGCCAGCAGCCCCTCCGGGGCTAGCGGGGGCTTCAATACGCAGTATTTT,TRBV14,TRBJ2-3,TRBD2,-
CASSLRGYEQYF,TGTGCCAGCAGTTTAAGGGGTTACGAGCAGTACTTC,TRBV28,TRBJ2-7,-,-
CASSPGTGFEKLFF,TGTGCCAGCAGTCCCGGGACAGGATTTGAAAAACTGTTTTTT,TRBV6-5,TRBJ1-4,TRBD1,once
CASSQDREGSGRFFNGELFF,TGTGCCAGCAGCCAAGATAGGGAGGGGAGCGGGAGATTCTTTAACGGGGAGCTGTTTTTT,TRBV3-1/TRBV3-2,TRBJ2-2,TRBD2,few
CASSPRTGETQYF,TGTGCCAGCTCACCACGGACTGGGGAGACCCAGTACTTC,TRBV18,TRBJ2-5,-,-
CASSLEGRTGEDTEAFF,TGCGCCAGCAGCTTGGAGGGGAGGACAGGGGAGGACACTGAAGCTTTCTTT,TRBV5-1,TRBJ1-1,TRBD1,once
CASSLVLSGGTGELFF,TGTGCCAGCAGCTTAGTTTTGTCAGGGGGCACCGGGGAGCTGTTTTTT,TRBV7-2,TRBJ2-2,TRBD1,-
CASSEAAGSAYGYTF,TGTGCCAGCAGTGAAGCAGCAGGGTCTGCCTATGGCTACACCTTC,TRBV6-1,TRBJ1-2,-,-
CASSLEGLSQPQHF,TGCGCCAGCAGCTTGGAGGGGTTGTCTCAGCCCCAGCATTTT,TRBV5-1,TRBJ1-5,-,few
CASHPQGGGGYTF,TGTGCCAGCCATCCCCAGGGGGGAGGTGGCTACACCTTC,TRBV27,TRBJ1-2,TRBD1,few
CASSRGDVSDYGYTF,TGTGCCAGCAGTCGGGGGGACGTTTCAGACTACGGCTACACCTTC,TRBV9,TRBJ1-2,-,once
CASSPLSRGLQGGYTF,TGCGCCAGCAGTCCCCTCTCCAGGGGGCTCCAAGGTGGCTACACCTTC,TRBV10-1,TRBJ1-2,TRBD1,-